The sequence of this T cell receptor (beta chain) was determined in a study of ipilimumab plus nivolumab after autologous stem cell transplantation. Patients got 3 mg/kg IV nivolumab weeks 1, 4, 7, 10, then biweekly through week 26. Repertoires were generated with immunoSEQ multiplex PCR, while TCRdb's copy carries only in-frame clones and drops some. The data show about 19,000 clones, with 81% seen just once and about 6.4% held by the top ten. Germline V lookup: CDR1 LGHNT, CDR2 FRNRAP. There are 15 residues in the CDR3. Trimming pared 0 bases from V and 4 bases from J, leaving 9 bases between. The sequence was collected from a male donor with diffuse large B-cell lymphoma. The material was PBMCs, obtained in a trial of ipilimumab plus nivolumab as post-transplant consolidation. This chain links TRBV12-5 with TRBJ2-2, with D perhaps given as TRBD1 or TRBD2 (5 bases each). CDR3 in DNA: TGTGCTAGTGGTTTGGTAAATGGGGGCACCGGGGAGCTGTTTTTT. Translation: CASGLVNGGTGELFF.